Sequencing of this T cell receptor (beta chain) was carried out in a study of T cell repertoires in cytomegalovirus infection (dated by TCRdb to the late 2010s). Notes on the research overall: Recently identified HLA-C-restricted CMV epitopes, whose presentation resists viral immunomodulation, were targeted by peptide stimulations together with well-studied HLA-B-restricted epitopes. Donor HLA type was relevant to the analysis, because carriage of CMV infection together with the matching HLA type was indicated by public TCR beta signatures.

The run used an Illumina HiSeq 1500. The raw public data were reprocessed by TCRdb itself: fastp quality trimming at Q25, MiXCR clonotype calling, in-frame beta chains only. Each CDR3 protein appears once, grouped with its most common genes and DNA. The table for this sample lists about 920,000 distinct CDR3 sequences; less than 35% of them were counted only once. More than 13% of the sample lies in the top ten. The full study reports these points: In both this cohort and an independent cohort of 300 to 450 donors, the cumulative frequency of public TCR beta family members distinguished carriers of CMV infection plus the relevant HLA type. The ex vivo response was dominated by HLA-C-restricted CMV-specific TCR beta clonotypes, which also provided the single most frequent clonotype in two of eight donors.

The treatment or condition label, as the study defines it: in vitro stimulation with specific CMV peptide epitopes to enrich CMV-specific T cells. Concerning this clonotype: The target of this receptor is not known. Per-base qualities were not stored, and no clone one base away is much larger.

The sequence was collected from a human donor in good health (CMV status not recorded). Some clones in this sample may be carry-over from other donors' samples. The material was cultured CD8+ T cells from PBMCs, obtained from culture after CMV antigen stimulation.

The CDR3 reads CASSDTKTSGGWETQYF. The DNA sequence reads TGTGCCAGCAGTGACACCAAGACTAGCGGGGGGTGGGAGACCCAGTACTTC. The rearrangement combines TRBV6-1 with TRBJ2-5; TRBD2 fits 13 bases in the junction. The CDR3 holds 17 amino acids from the cysteine to the phenylalanine. The kept DNA is CDR3 alone, 51 bases in frame from the first base. CDR1 and CDR2 are read off the germline V gene as MNHNS and SASEGT. V is trimmed back by 3 bases and J by 5 bases, and the junction contains 9 bases that no gene match accounts for.